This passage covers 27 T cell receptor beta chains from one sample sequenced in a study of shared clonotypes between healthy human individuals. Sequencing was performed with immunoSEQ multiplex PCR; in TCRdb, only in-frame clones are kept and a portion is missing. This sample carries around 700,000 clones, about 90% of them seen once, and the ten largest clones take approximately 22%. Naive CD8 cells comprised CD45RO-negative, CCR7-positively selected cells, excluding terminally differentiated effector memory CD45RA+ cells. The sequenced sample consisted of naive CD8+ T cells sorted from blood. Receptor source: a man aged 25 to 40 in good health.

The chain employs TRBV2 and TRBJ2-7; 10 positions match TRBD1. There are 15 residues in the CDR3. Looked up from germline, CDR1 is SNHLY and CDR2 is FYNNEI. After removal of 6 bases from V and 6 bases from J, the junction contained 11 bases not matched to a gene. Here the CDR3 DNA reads TGTGCCAGCAGCGGGGGCCGGGACAGGGGCCGCGAGCAGTACTTC. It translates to CASSGGRDRGREQYF.

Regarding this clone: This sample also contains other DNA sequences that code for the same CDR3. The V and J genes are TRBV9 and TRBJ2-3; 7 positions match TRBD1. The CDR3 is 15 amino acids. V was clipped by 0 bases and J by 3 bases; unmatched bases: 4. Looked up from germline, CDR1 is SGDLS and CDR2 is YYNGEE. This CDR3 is CASSVDGRGTDTQYF. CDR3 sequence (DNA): TGTGCCAGCAGCGTAGATGGCAGGGGGACAGATACGCAGTATTTT.

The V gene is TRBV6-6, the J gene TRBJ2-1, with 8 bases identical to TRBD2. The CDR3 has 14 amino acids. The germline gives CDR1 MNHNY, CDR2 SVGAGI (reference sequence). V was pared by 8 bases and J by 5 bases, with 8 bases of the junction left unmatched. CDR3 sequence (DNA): TGTGCCAGCTGCGGCGGGAGGACCAACAATGAGCAGTTCTTC. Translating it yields CASCGGRTNNEQFF.

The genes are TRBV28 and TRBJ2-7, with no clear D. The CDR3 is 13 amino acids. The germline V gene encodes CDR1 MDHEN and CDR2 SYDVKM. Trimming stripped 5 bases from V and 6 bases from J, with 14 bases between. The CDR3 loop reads CASSAFRLAEQYF. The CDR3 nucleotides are TGTGCCAGCAGTGCCTTCCGGCTTGCCGAGCAGTACTTC.

The CDR3 coding sequence is TGTGCCAGCAGCGTCGGGTCTGGGGTGGATACGCAGTATTTT. Protein: CASSVGSGVDTQYF. The V call is TRBV9, the J call TRBJ2-3; D uncertain. V gave up 2 bases and J gave up 6 bases, with 13 bases separating them. Germline V gene lookup returns CDR1 SGDLS and CDR2 YYNGEE. The CDR3 contains 14 residues.

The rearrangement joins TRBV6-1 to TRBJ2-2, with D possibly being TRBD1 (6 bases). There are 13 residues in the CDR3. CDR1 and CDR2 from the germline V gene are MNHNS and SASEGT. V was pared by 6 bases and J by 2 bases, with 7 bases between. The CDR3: CASRQGNTGELFF. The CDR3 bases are TGTGCCAGCAGACAGGGTAACACCGGGGAGCTGTTTTTT.

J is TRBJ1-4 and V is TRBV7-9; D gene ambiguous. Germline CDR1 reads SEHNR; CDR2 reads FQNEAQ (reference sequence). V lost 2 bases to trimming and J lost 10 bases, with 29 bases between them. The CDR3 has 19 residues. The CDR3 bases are TGTGCCAGCAGCTTAAGCTCCGGGGTTTCCCCCCTCTATTCAGGAAAACTGTTTTTT. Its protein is CASSLSSGVSPLYSGKLFF.

In DNA form, the CDR3 reads TGTGCCAGCAGTTCCCTGACAGGGCGCTACGAGCAGTACTTC. As protein: CASSSLTGRYEQYF. The chain employs TRBV27 and TRBJ2-7; 7 nucleotides match TRBD1. The CDR3 spans 14 residues. After removal of 4 bases from V and 3 bases from J, the junction contained 6 bases not matched to a gene. From germline, CDR1 is MNHEY and CDR2 SMNVEV (reference sequence).

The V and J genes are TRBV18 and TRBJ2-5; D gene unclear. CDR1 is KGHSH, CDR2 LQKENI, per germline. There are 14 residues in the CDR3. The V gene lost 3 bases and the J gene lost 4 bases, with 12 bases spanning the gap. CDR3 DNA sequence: TGTGCCAGCTCACCCGCGGACGGTCGAGAGACCCAGTACTTC. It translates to CASSPADGRETQYF.

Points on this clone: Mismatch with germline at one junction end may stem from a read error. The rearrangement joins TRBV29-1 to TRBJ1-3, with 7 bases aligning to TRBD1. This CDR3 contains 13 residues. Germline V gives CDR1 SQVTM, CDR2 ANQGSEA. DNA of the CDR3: TGCAGCGTCGAAGGGGGCTATGGAAACACCATATATTTT. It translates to CSVEGGYGNTIYF.

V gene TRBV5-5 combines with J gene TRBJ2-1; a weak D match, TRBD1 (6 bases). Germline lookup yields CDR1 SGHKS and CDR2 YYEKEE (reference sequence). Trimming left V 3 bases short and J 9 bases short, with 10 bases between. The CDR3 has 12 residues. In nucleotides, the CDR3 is TGTGCCAGCAGCTCTGGACAGCGTGAGCAGTTCTTC. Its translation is CASSSGQREQFF.

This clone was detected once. CDR3 loop: CASSRGLAETAVSPTDTQYF. In nucleotides, the CDR3 is TGTGCCAGCAGCCGGGGACTAGCGGAAACAGCAGTAAGCCCCACAGATACGCAGTATTTT. The J gene is TRBJ2-3, the V gene TRBV21-1; TRBD2 reflects the table's D call only, with no check against the DNA. TRBV21-1 is a pseudogene locus. The CDR3 spans 20 residues.

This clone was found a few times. The CDR3 is CASSFGASQPQHF. The CDR3 nucleotides read TGTGCCAGCAGTTTTGGAGCCTCTCAGCCCCAGCATTTT. The V call is TRBV27, the J call TRBJ1-5; D call uncertain. The germline CDR1 and CDR2 sequences are MNHEY and SMNVEV (reference sequence). V lost 3 bases to trimming and J lost 6 bases, with 9 bases between them. The CDR3 has 13 amino acids.

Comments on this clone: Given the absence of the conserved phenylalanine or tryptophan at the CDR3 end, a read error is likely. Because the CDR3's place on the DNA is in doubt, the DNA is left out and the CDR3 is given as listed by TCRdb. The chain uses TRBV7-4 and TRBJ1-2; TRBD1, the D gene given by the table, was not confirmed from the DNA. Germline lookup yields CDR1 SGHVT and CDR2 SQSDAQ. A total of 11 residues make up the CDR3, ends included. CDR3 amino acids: CASSITGQYPL.

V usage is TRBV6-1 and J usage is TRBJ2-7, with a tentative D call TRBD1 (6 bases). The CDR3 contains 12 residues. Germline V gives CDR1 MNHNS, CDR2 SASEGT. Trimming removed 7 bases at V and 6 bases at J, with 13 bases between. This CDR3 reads CASTRGAREQYF. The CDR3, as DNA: TGTGCCAGCACCAGGGGAGCGCGCGAGCAGTACTTC.

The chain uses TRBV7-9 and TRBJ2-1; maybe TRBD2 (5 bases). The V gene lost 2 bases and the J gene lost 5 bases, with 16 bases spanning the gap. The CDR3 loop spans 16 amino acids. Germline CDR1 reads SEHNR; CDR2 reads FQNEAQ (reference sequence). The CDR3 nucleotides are TGTGCCAGCAGCTTAATTGGCGGAGGATGGGACAATGAGCAGTTCTTC. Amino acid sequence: CASSLIGGGWDNEQFF. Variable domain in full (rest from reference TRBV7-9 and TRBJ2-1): DTGVSQNPRHKITKRGQNVTFRCDPISEHNRLYWYRQTLGQGPEFLTYFQNEAQLEKSRLLSDRFSAERPKGSFSTLEIQRTEQGDSAMYLCASSLIGGGWDNEQFFGPGTRLTVL.

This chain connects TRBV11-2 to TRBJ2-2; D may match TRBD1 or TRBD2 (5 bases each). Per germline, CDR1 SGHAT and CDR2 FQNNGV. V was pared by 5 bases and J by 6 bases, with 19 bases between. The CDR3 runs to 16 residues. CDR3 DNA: TGTGCCAGCAGCCCCCGGACTCGGTGGGACCCCGGGGAGCTGTTTTTT. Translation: CASSPRTRWDPGELFF.

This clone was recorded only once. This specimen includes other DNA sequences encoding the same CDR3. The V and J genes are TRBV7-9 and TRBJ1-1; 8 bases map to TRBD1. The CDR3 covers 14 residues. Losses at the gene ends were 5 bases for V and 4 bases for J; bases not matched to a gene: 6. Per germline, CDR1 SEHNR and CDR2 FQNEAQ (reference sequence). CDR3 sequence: CASSLLTGATEAFF. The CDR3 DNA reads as TGTGCCAGCAGCCTTCTGACAGGGGCCACTGAAGCTTTCTTT.

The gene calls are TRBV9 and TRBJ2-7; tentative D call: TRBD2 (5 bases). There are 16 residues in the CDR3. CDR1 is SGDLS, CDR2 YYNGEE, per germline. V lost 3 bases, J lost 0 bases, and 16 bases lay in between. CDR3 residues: CASSDSVSGNSYEQYF. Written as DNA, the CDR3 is TGTGCCAGCAGCGATTCCGTGTCCGGGAACTCCTACGAGCAGTACTTC.

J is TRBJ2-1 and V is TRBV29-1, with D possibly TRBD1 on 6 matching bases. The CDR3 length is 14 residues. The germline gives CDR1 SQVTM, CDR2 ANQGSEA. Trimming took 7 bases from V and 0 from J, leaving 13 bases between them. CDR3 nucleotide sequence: TGCAGCGCCGGAAGGGACAACTCCTACAATGAGCAGTTCTTC. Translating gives CSAGRDNSYNEQFF.

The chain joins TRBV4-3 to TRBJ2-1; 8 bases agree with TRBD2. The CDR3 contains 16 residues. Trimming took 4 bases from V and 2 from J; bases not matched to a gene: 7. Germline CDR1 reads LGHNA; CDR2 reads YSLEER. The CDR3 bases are TGCGCCAGCAGCCCAAGCGGGGGTCCGGCCTACAATGAGCAGTTCTTC. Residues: CASSPSGGPAYNEQFF.

The CDR3 is CASSPPTPSLAGYNEQFF. CDR3 nucleotides: TGTGCCAGCTCACCACCGACGCCTAGTCTAGCGGGGTACAATGAGCAGTTCTTC. This chain connects TRBV18 to TRBJ2-1; 9 bases map to TRBD2. V lost 0 bases and J lost 4; bases outside the gene matches: 10. The CDR3 is 18 amino acids. Per germline, CDR1 KGHSH and CDR2 LQKENI.

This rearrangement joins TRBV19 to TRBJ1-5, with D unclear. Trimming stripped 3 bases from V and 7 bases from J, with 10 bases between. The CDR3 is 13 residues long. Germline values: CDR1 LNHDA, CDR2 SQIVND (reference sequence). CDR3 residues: CASSMAPGQPQHF. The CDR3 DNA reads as TGTGCCAGTAGTATGGCGCCGGGGCAGCCCCAGCATTTT.

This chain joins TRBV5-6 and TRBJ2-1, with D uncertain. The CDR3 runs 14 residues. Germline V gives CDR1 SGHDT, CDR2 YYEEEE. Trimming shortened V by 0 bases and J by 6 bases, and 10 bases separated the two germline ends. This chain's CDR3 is CASSLVSRPNEQFF. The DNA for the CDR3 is TGTGCCAGCAGCTTGGTCTCTAGGCCCAATGAGCAGTTCTTC.

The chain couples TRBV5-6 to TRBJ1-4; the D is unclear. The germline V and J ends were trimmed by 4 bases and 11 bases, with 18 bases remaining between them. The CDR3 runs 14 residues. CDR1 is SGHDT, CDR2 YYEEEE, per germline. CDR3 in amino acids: CASSPSGPLGKLFF. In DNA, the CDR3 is TGTGCCAGCAGCCCCTCCGGCCCCTTGGGGAAACTGTTTTTT.

The CDR3 DNA is TGTGCCTGGGGAGACCCCCCGGGATCCTCCTACGAGCAGTACTTC. Translated, it gives CAWGDPPGSSYEQYF. The V and J genes are TRBV30 and TRBJ2-7, with a tentative D call TRBD2 (5 bases). The V gene lost 5 bases and the J gene lost 0 bases, with 17 bases spanning the gap. Germline CDR1 reads GTSNPN; CDR2 reads SVGIG (reference sequence). CDR3 length: 15 amino acids.

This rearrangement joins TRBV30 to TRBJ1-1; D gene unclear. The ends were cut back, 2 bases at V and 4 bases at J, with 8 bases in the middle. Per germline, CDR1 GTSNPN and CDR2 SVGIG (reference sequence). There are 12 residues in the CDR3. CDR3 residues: CAWSQVRTEAFF. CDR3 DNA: TGTGCCTGGAGTCAGGTGCGCACTGAAGCTTTCTTT.